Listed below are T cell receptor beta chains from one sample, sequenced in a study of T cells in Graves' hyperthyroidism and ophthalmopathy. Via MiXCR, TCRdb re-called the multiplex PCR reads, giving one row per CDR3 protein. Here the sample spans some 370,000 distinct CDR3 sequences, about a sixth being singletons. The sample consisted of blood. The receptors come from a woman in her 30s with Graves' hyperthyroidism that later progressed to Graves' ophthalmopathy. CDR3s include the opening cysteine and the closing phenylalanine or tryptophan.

CDR3aa: CASKPGQGSVGYTF
j_gene: TRBJ1-2
v_gene: TRBV27

CDR3aa: CASSYTPPGSYEQYF
j_gene: TRBJ2-7
v_gene: TRBV6-5

CDR3aa: CASTPAGVNTEAFF
j_gene: TRBJ1-1
v_gene: TRBV25-1

CDR3aa: CAIRDRARSYNEQFF
j_gene: TRBJ2-1
v_gene: TRBV10-3

CDR3aa: CASSREGGGGYNEQFF
j_gene: TRBJ2-1
v_gene: TRBV4-1

CDR3aa: CASSEEDPPSPLHF
j_gene: TRBJ1-6
v_gene: TRBV18

CDR3aa: CASSQAALDRGPDTEAFF
j_gene: TRBJ1-1
v_gene: TRBV3-1

CDR3aa: CASSIGAGLGNEQFF
j_gene: TRBJ2-1
v_gene: TRBV19

CDR3aa: CASSFTGGLTGELFF
j_gene: TRBJ2-2
v_gene: TRBV5-4

CDR3aa: CASKTAGGAYNEQFF
j_gene: TRBJ2-1
v_gene: TRBV12-3/TRBV12-4

CDR3aa: CASSLPRTGVTYSNQPQHF
j_gene: TRBJ1-5
v_gene: TRBV28

CDR3aa: CASMRDRGDNEAFF
j_gene: TRBJ1-1
v_gene: TRBV2

CDR3aa: CSATPLGSSYNEQFF
j_gene: TRBJ2-1
v_gene: TRBV20-1

CDR3aa: CASSQVNLAADTQYF
j_gene: TRBJ2-3
v_gene: TRBV14

CDR3aa: CASRLQGARELFF
j_gene: TRBJ2-2
v_gene: TRBV6-1

CDR3aa: CASSETGRETQYF
j_gene: TRBJ2-5
v_gene: TRBV2

CDR3aa: CASSRRGALYEQFF
j_gene: TRBJ2-1
v_gene: TRBV27

CDR3aa: CASFLGSTGELFF
j_gene: TRBJ2-2
v_gene: TRBV12-3/TRBV12-4

CDR3aa: CASSSPLAGYEQYF
j_gene: TRBJ2-7
v_gene: TRBV28

CDR3aa: CASRKRGEAFF
j_gene: TRBJ1-1
v_gene: TRBV28

CDR3aa: CASTPGLAGEEDTQYF
j_gene: TRBJ2-3
v_gene: TRBV4-1

CDR3aa: CASSSSRRGVLYEQYF
j_gene: TRBJ2-7
v_gene: TRBV28

CDR3aa: CASSLSGYEQFF
j_gene: TRBJ2-1
v_gene: TRBV28

CDR3aa: CASSQGQGLLQETQYF
j_gene: TRBJ2-5
v_gene: TRBV4-1

CDR3aa: CASSLVREGSSYNEQFF
j_gene: TRBJ2-1
v_gene: TRBV5-1

CDR3aa: CASSETGSTEAFF
j_gene: TRBJ1-1
v_gene: TRBV9

CDR3aa: CASTRINSGRAETQYF
j_gene: TRBJ2-5
v_gene: TRBV28

CDR3aa: CASSLRGGGSEKLFF
j_gene: TRBJ1-4
v_gene: TRBV5-1

CDR3aa: CASSFEQGGENIQYF
j_gene: TRBJ2-4
v_gene: TRBV28

CDR3aa: CASTGGPNEKLFF
j_gene: TRBJ1-4
v_gene: TRBV28

CDR3aa: CASSYSGQVLSDTQYF
j_gene: TRBJ2-3
v_gene: TRBV6-2/TRBV6-3

CDR3aa: CASSVDRGAYNEQFF
j_gene: TRBJ2-1
v_gene: TRBV2

CDR3aa: CASSSRGGQGADTQYF
j_gene: TRBJ2-3
v_gene: TRBV9

CDR3aa: CASRRGGTQYF
j_gene: TRBJ2-3
v_gene: TRBV6-1

CDR3aa: CASSPGTGEFYGYTF
j_gene: TRBJ1-2
v_gene: TRBV18

CDR3aa: CASSQRAGRPGELFF
j_gene: TRBJ2-2
v_gene: TRBV11-2

CDR3aa: CSVATPVTTDTQYF
j_gene: TRBJ2-3
v_gene: TRBV29-1

CDR3aa: CATSDLGLRDGTDTQYF
j_gene: TRBJ2-3
v_gene: TRBV24-1

CDR3aa: CASSAWDEQFF
j_gene: TRBJ2-1
v_gene: TRBV3-1

CDR3aa: CASSEGVGTTPQYF
j_gene: TRBJ2-5
v_gene: TRBV2

CDR3aa: CASSHQGVAWNEQFF
j_gene: TRBJ2-1
v_gene: TRBV28

CDR3aa: CASSPAPGQGTDTQYF
j_gene: TRBJ2-3
v_gene: TRBV27

CDR3aa: CASKPDMPTDTQYF
j_gene: TRBJ2-3
v_gene: TRBV6-2/TRBV6-3

CDR3aa: CASSYPGPNNEQFF
j_gene: TRBJ2-1
v_gene: TRBV6-5

CDR3aa: CASSFGQGDEQYF
j_gene: TRBJ2-7
v_gene: TRBV5-1

CDR3aa: CASSLRIRREGQNYEQYF
j_gene: TRBJ2-7
v_gene: TRBV4-2

CDR3aa: CSARVRDRGSSPLHF
j_gene: TRBJ1-6
v_gene: TRBV20-1

CDR3aa: CASKQGQKSTDTQYF
j_gene: TRBJ2-3
v_gene: TRBV6-1

CDR3aa: CSARRTSGSYEQYF
j_gene: TRBJ2-7
v_gene: TRBV20-1

CDR3aa: CASRRQEASYEQYF
j_gene: TRBJ2-7
v_gene: TRBV28

CDR3aa: CASSLGWTNTGELFF
j_gene: TRBJ2-2
v_gene: TRBV7-2

CDR3aa: CATSIVSSGNQPQHF
j_gene: TRBJ1-5
v_gene: TRBV15

CDR3aa: CASSEASGDQETQYF
j_gene: TRBJ2-5
v_gene: TRBV6-1

CDR3aa: CASSAAQQETQYF
j_gene: TRBJ2-5
v_gene: TRBV12-3/TRBV12-4

CDR3aa: CASSLATSGSNEQFF
j_gene: TRBJ2-1
v_gene: TRBV7-9

CDR3aa: CASSEQANLYEQYF
j_gene: TRBJ2-7
v_gene: TRBV6-1

CDR3aa: CASSLVAGGTTSTDTQYF
j_gene: TRBJ2-3
v_gene: TRBV7-8

CDR3aa: CASSEVAGPSLYTEAFF
j_gene: TRBJ1-1
v_gene: TRBV25-1

CDR3aa: CASSPGQGRLKNYGYTF
j_gene: TRBJ1-2
v_gene: TRBV9